This T cell receptor (beta chain) was identified in a study of blood T cell repertoires in COVID-19. Study-wide background: Acute and convalescent COVID-19 samples came from the United States, Italy and Spain. T cells, B-cell-depleted T cells, or PBMCs provided the cDNA or gDNA that served as material.

Participant-given clinical history determined each cohort assignment. The CDR3 has 14 amino acids. The germline V and J ends were trimmed by 2 bases and 3 bases, with 11 bases remaining between them. Germline V lookup: CDR1 SGHVS, CDR2 FQNEAQ. Profiling relied on immunoSEQ multiplex PCR, and the TCRdb table lists in-frame clones only, not all of them. The sample holds about 200,000 clones, 65% to 90% seen once. This receptor was identified in a woman in her thirties or forties with acute COVID-19. The specimen sequenced was PBMCs or T cells enriched from blood (not recorded which). The chain combines TRBV7-8 with TRBJ2-7; D gene unclear. CDR3 DNA: TGTGCCAGCAGCTTATCTGGTCAACACTACGAGCAGTACTTC. This encodes CASSLSGQHYEQYF.